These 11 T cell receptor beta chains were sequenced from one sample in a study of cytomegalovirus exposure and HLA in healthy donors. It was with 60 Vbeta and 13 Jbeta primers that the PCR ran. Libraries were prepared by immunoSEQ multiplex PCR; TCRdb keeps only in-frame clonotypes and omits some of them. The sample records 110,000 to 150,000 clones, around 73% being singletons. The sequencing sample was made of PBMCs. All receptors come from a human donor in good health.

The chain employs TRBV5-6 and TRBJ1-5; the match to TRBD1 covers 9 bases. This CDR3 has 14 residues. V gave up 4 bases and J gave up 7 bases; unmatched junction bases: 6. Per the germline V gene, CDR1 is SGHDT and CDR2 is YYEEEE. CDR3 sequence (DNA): TGTGCCAGCAGCCAGGGACAGGGAAGACAGCCCCAGCATTTT. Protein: CASSQGQGRQPQHF.

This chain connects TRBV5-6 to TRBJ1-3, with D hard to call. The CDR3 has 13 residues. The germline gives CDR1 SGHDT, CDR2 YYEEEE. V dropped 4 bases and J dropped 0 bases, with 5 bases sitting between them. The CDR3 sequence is CASSVVSGNTIYF. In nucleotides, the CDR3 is TGTGCCAGCAGCGTCGTCTCTGGAAACACCATATATTTT.

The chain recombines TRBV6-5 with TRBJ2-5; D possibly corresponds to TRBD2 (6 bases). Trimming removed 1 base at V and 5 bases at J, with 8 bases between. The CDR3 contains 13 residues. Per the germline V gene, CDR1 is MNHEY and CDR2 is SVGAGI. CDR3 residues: CASSYYREETQYF. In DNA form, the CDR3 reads TGTGCCAGCAGTTACTACCGGGAGGAGACCCAGTACTTC.

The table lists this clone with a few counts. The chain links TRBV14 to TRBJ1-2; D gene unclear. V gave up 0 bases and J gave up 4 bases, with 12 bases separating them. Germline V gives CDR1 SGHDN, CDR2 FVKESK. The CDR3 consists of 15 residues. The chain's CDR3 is CASSQEVGRVYGYTF. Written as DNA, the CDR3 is TGTGCCAGCAGCCAAGAAGTAGGGAGGGTCTATGGCTACACCTTC.

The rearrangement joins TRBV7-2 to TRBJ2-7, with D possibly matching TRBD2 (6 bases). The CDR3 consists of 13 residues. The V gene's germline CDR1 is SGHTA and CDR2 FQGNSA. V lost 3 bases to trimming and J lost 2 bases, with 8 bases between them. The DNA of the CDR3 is TGTGCCAGCAGCTTGGGGGGAACCTACGAGCAGTACTTC. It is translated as CASSLGGTYEQYF.

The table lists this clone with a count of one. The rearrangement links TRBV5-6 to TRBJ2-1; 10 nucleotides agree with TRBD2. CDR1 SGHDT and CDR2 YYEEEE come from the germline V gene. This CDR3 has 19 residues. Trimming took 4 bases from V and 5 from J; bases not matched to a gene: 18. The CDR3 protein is CASSLPADLILAGDNEQFF. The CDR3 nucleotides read TGTGCCAGCAGCCTCCCGGCGGACCTAATCCTAGCGGGAGACAATGAGCAGTTCTTC.

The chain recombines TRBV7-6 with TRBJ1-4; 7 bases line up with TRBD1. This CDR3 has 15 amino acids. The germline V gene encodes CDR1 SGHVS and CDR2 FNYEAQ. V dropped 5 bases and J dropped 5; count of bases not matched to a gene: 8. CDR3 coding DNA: TGTGCCAGCAGCCCTAGACAGGGTGGAAATGAAAAACTGTTTTTT. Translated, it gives CASSPRQGGNEKLFF.

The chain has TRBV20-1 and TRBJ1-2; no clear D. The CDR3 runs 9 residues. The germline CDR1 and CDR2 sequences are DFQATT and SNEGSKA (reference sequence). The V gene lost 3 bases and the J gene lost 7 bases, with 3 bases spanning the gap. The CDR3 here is CSASGGYTF. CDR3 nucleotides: TGCAGTGCTAGCGGTGGCTACACCTTC.

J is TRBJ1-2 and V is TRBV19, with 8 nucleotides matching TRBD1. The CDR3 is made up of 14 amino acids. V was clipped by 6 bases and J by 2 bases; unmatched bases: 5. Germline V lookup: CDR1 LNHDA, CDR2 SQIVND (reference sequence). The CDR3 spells CASRTGAKNYGYTF. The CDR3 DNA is TGTGCCAGTAGGACAGGGGCAAAGAACTATGGCTACACCTTC.

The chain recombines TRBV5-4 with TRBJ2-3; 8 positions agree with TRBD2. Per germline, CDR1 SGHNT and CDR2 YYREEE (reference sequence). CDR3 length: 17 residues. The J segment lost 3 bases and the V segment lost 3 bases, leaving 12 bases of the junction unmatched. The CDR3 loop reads CASSSPKTSVVTDTQYF. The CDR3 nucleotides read TGTGCCAGCAGCTCACCAAAGACTAGCGTTGTTACAGATACGCAGTATTTT.

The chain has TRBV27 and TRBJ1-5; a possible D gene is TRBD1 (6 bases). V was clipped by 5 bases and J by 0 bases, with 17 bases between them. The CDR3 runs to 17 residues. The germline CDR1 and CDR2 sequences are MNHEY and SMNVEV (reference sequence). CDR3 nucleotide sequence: TGTGCCAGCAGTCCCCTCCCCGGACAGTATAGCAATCAGCCCCAGCATTTT. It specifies CASSPLPGQYSNQPQHF.